The 5 T cell receptor beta chains in this list originate from one sample, sequenced in a study of T-cell reconstitution after alpha-beta-depleted transplantation in children. Unique molecular identifiers were incorporated into the prepared TCRbeta library. One entry per CDR3 protein results from TCRdb running MiXCR on the PCR reads. The table has around 200,000 distinct CDR3 sequences, roughly 6.8% seen once. The material was PBMCs from the stem cell graft donor, obtained from the stem cell graft. These receptor sequences come from a human donor who donated a stem cell graft to a child with Wiskott-Aldrich syndrome.

Concerning this clonotype: Being one base from a much bigger clone, this may be a read error. The chain recombines TRBV10-3 with TRBJ1-4, with D unclear. V was clipped by 5 bases and J by 5 bases, with 6 bases between them. CDR1 is ENHRY, CDR2 SYGVKD, per germline. This CDR3 comprises 12 residues. The CDR3 reads CAISFLNEKLFF. In nucleotides, the CDR3 is TGTGCCATCAGTTTCTTAAATGAAAAACTGTTTTTT.

This clonotype was counted at least ten times. V usage is TRBV6-5 and J usage is TRBJ2-7, with 7 nucleotides matching TRBD2. The CDR3 is made up of 15 amino acids. Germline assignment: CDR1 MNHEY and CDR2 SVGAGI. J was trimmed by 1 base and V by 2 bases; bases with no gene match: 5. The CDR3 here is CASSYGPSGSYEQYF. The CDR3 nucleotides are TGTGCCAGCAGTTACGGGCCTAGCGGATCCTACGAGCAGTACTTC.

This clonotype has at least ten counts. V and J are TRBV20-1 and TRBJ1-1; no clear D gene. Trimming pared 1 base from V and 1 base from J, leaving 10 bases between. CDR3 length equals 14 residues. Germline CDR1 DFQATT, CDR2 SNEGSKA (reference sequence). The CDR3 region has the DNA TGCAGTGCTAGAGTTGCGGGATGGAACACTGAAGCTTTCTTT. Its translation is CSARVAGWNTEAFF.

The chain carries TRBV5-1 and TRBJ2-1, with TRBD1 matching 9 bases. Germline trimming cut 4 bases from V and 3 bases from J; bases unmatched to any gene: 5. Germline V gene sequence: CDR1 SGHRS, CDR2 YFSETQ. There are 15 residues in the CDR3. CDR3 amino acids: CASSVDRGVYNEQFF. CDR3 nucleotides: TGCGCCAGCAGCGTCGACAGGGGGGTCTACAATGAGCAGTTCTTC.

At least ten counts were recorded for this clonotype. The chain joins TRBV27 to TRBJ2-3; no reliable D call. V was shortened by 4 bases and J by 3 bases, with 8 bases between the two germline ends. The germline V gene encodes CDR1 MNHEY and CDR2 SMNVEV (reference sequence). This CDR3 region has 13 residues. The CDR3 spells CASSSGWTDTQYF. In DNA form, the CDR3 reads TGTGCCAGCAGTTCTGGTTGGACAGATACGCAGTATTTT.